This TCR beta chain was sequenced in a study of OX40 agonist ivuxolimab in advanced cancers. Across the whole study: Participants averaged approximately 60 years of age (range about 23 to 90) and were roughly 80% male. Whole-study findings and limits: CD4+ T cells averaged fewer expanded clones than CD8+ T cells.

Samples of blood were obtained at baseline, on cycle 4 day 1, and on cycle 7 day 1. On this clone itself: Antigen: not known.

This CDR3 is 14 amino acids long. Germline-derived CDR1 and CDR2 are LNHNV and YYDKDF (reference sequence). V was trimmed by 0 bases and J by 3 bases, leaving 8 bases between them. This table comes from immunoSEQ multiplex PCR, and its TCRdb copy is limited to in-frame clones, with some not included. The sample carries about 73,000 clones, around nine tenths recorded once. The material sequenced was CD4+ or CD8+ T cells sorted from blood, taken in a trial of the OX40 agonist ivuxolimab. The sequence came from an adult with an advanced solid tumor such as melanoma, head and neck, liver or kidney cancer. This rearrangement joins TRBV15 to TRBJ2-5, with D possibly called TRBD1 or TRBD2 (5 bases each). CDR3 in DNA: TGTGCCACCAGCAGAGATAGAGGGGAAGAGACCCAGTACTTC. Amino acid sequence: CATSRDRGEETQYF.